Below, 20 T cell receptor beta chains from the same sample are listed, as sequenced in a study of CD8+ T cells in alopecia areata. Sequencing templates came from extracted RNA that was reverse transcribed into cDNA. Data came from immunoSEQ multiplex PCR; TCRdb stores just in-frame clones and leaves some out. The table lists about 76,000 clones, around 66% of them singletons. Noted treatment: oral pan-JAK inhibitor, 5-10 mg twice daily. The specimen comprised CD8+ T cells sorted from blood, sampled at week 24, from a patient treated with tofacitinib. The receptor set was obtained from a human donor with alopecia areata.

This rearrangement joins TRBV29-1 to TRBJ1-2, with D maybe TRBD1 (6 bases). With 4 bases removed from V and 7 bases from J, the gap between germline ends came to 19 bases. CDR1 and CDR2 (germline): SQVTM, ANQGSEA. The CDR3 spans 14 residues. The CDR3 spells CSVVGWGGASGYTF. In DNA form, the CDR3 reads TGCAGCGTTGTAGGATGGGGGGGCGCGAGTGGCTACACCTTC.

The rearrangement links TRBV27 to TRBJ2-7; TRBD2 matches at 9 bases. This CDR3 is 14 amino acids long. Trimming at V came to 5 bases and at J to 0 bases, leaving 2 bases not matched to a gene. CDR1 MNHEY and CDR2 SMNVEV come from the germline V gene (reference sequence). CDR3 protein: CASSTSGHSYEQYF. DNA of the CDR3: TGTGCCAGCAGTACTAGCGGGCACTCCTACGAGCAGTACTTC.

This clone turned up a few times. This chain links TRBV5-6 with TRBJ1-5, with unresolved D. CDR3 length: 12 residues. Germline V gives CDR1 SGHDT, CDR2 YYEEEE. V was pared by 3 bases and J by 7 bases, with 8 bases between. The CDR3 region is CASSSGWQPQHF. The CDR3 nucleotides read TGTGCCAGCAGCTCGGGGTGGCAGCCCCAGCATTTT. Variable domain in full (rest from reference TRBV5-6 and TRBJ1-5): DAGVTQSPTHLIKTRGQQVTLRCSPKSGHDTVSWYQQALGQGPQFIFQYYEEEERQRGNFPDRFSGHQFPNYSSELNVNALLLGDSALYLCASSSGWQPQHFGDGTRLSIL.

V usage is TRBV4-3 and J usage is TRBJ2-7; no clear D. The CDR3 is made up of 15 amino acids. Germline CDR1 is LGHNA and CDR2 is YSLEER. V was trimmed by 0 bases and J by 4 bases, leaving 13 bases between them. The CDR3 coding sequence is TGCGCCAGCAGCCAAGATACGGAGACTGGATACGAGCAGTACTTC. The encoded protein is CASSQDTETGYEQYF.

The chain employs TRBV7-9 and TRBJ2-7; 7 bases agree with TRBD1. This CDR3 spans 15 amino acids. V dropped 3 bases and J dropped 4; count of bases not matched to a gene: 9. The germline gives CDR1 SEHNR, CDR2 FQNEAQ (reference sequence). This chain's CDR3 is CASSFKGGESYEQYF. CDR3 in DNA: TGTGCCAGCAGCTTCAAAGGGGGCGAGTCTTACGAGCAGTACTTC. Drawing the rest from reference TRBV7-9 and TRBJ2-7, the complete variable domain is DTGVSQNPRHKITKRGQNVTFRCDPISEHNRLYWYRQTLGQGPEFLTYFQNEAQLEKSRLLSDRFSAERPKGSFSTLEIQRTEQGDSAMYLCASSFKGGESYEQYFGPGTRLTVT.

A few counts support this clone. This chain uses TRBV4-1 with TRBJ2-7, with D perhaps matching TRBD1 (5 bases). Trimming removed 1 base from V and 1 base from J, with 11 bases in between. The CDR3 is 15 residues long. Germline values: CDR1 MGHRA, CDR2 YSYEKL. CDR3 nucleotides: TGCGCCAGCAGCCAAGGGACCGACAGTTCCTACGAGCAGTACTTC. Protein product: CASSQGTDSSYEQYF.

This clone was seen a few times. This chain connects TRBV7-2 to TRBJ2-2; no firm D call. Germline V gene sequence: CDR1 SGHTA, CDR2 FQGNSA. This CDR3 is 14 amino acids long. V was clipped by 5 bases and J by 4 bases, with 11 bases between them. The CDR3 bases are TGTGCCAGCAGCCCAGGTCTTGTCACCGGGGAGCTGTTTTTT. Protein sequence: CASSPGLVTGELFF.

The DNA for the CDR3 is TGTGCCAGCAGTGCACGACCGGGGGGGTCTAACTATGGCTACACCTTC. Its translation is CASSARPGGSNYGYTF. The chain employs TRBV27 and TRBJ1-2, with TRBD1 as a possible D gene (5 bases). V lost 5 bases and J 0 bases, leaving 16 bases between the germline ends. This CDR3 spans 16 amino acids. Germline V CDR1 and CDR2: MNHEY, SMNVEV (reference sequence).

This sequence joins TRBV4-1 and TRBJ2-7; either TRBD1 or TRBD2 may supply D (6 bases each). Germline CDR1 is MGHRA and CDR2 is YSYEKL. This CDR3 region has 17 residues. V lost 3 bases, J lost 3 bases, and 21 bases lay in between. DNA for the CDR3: TGCGCCAGCAGCCAGAGGACACAGGGTGGGGGGCTCTACGAGCAGTACTTC. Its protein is CASSQRTQGGGLYEQYF.

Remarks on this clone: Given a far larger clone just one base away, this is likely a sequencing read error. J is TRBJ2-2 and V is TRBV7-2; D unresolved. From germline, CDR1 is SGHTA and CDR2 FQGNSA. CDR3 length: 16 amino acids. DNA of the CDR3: TGTGCCAGCAGCTTAACACCTTCGGGTGTCCTGAAAGAGCTGGTTTTT. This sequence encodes CASSLTPSGVLKELVF.

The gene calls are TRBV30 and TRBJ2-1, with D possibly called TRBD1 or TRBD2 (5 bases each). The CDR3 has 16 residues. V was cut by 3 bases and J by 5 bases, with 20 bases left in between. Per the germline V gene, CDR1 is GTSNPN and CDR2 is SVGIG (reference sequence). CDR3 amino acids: CAWRTPGAEKNNEQFF. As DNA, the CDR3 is TGTGCCTGGAGGACACCCGGGGCCGAAAAGAACAATGAGCAGTTCTTC.

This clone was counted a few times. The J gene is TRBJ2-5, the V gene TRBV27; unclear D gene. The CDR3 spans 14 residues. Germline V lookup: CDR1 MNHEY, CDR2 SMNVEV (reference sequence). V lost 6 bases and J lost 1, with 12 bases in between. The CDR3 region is CASSQLPPQETQYF. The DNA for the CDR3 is TGTGCCAGCAGCCAACTACCTCCCCAAGAGACCCAGTACTTC.

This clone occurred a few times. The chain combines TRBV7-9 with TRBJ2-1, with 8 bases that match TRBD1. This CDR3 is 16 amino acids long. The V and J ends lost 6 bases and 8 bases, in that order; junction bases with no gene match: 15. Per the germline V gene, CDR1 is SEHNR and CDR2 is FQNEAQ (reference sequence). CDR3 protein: CASSEGRTGNLDEQFF. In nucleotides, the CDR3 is TGTGCCAGCAGTGAGGGTCGGACAGGGAATCTTGATGAGCAGTTCTTC.

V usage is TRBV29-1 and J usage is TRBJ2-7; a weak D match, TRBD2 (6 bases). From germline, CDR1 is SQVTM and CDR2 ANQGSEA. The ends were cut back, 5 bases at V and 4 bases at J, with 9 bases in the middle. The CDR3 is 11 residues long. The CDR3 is CSVSEGYEQYF. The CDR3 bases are TGCAGCGTTTCGGAGGGATACGAGCAGTACTTC.

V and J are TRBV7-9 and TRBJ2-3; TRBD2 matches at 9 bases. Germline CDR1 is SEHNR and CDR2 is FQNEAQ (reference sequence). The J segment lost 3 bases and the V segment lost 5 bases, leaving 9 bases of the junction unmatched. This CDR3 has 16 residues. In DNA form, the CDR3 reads TGTGCCAGCAGCCTCCTAGCGGGAATTATGACAGATACGCAGTATTTT. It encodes CASSLLAGIMTDTQYF.

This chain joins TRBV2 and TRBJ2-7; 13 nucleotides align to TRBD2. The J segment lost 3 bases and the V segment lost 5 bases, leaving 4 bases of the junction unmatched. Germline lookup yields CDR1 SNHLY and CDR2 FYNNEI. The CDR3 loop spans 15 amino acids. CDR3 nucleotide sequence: TGTGCCAGCAGTACCGGACTAGCGGGAGACTACGAGCAGTACTTC. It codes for CASSTGLAGDYEQYF.

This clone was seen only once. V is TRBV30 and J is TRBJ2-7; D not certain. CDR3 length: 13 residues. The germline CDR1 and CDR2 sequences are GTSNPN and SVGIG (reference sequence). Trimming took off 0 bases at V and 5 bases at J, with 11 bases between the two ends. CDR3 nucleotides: TGTGCCTGGAGTGTTCCTTTAATTAACGAGCAGTACTTC. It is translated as CAWSVPLINEQYF.

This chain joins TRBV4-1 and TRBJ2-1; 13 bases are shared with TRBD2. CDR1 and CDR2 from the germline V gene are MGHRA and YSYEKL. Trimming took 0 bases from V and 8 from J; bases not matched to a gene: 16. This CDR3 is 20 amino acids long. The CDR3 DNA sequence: TGCGCCAGCAGCCAAGACGGGGTACTCTGGGGACTAGCGGGAATGGATGAGCAGTTCTTC. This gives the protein CASSQDGVLWGLAGMDEQFF.

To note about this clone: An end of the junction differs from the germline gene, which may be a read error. CDR3: CASSLQVLYAQYF. The DNA for the CDR3 is TGTGCCAGCAGCCTACAGGTCCTCTACGCGCAGTACTTC. The chain combines TRBV28 with TRBJ2-7; tentatively, D is TRBD1 (5 bases). The CDR3 loop spans 13 amino acids. From germline, CDR1 is MDHEN and CDR2 SYDVKM. The full variable domain, completed using reference TRBV28 and TRBJ2-7, is DVKVTQSSRYLVKRTGEKVFLECVQDMDHENMFWYRQDPGLGLRLIYFSYDVKMKEKGDIPEGYSVSREKKERFSLILESASTNQTSMYLCASSLQVLYAQYFGPGTRLTVT.

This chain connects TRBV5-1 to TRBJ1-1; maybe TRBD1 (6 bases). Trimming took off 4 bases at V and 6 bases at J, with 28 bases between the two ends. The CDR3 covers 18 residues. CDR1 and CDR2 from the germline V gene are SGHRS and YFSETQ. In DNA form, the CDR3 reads TGCGCCAGCAGCCAGTTGGGGGGGCAAGGTCGGAACTTCGCTGAAGCTTTCTTT. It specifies CASSQLGGQGRNFAEAFF.